Below, 16 T cell receptor beta chains from the same sample are listed, as sequenced in a study of post-analysis software for immune sequencing data. Presence of unique molecular identifiers characterized the TCR beta cDNA libraries. From the PCR reads, TCRdb called clonotypes with MiXCR, one entry per CDR3 protein. The table has roughly 540,000 distinct CDR3 sequences, around 36% seen once; the top ten hold around 5.9%. These receptors have no known antigen. Study-level findings and limits: A few TRBV segments were significantly more frequent in patients than in controls. TRBV5-6, TRBV5-1 and TRBV20-1 were among these segments.

The sequenced material came from blood. These receptors all come from a girl between 2 and 17 years old with multiple sclerosis.

V and J are TRBV5-6 and TRBJ2-3; tentatively, D is TRBD2 (5 bases). Trimming shortened V by 1 base and J by 0 bases, and 12 bases separated the two germline ends. The germline CDR1 and CDR2 sequences are SGHDT and YYEEEE. This CDR3 is 16 amino acids long. The CDR3, as DNA: TGTGCCAGCAGCTTGTACTCAGCGGCTAGCACAGATACGCAGTATTTT. Translation: CASSLYSAASTDTQYF. Full variable domain (outside the CDR3, taken from reference TRBV5-6 and TRBJ2-3): DAGVTQSPTHLIKTRGQQVTLRCSPKSGHDTVSWYQQALGQGPQFIFQYYEEEERQRGNFPDRFSGHQFPNYSSELNVNALLLGDSALYLCASSLYSAASTDTQYFGPGTRLTVL.

This clonotype was detected only a few times. CDR3 residues: CASRSGTSGVSETQYF. CDR3 coding DNA: TGTGCCAGCAGGTCCGGGACTAGCGGGGTTTCGGAGACCCAGTACTTC. The V gene is TRBV12-3 or TRBV12-4, the J gene TRBJ2-7, with 13 bases lining up with TRBD2. The end of the DNA is better explained by TRBJ2-5, so the J call may be wrong. This CDR3 has 16 residues.

This clonotype was counted between two and nine times. In DNA form, the CDR3 reads TGTGCCAGCAGTTCAAGGGGGCTTCGGACCCAGTACTTC. This encodes CASSSRGLRTQYF. This chain uses TRBV12-3 or TRBV12-4 with TRBJ2-5; 7 positions match TRBD1. After removal of 4 bases from V and 7 bases from J, the junction contained 6 bases not matched to a gene. This CDR3 region has 13 residues.

This clonotype was observed a few times. The gene calls are TRBV12-3 or TRBV12-4 and TRBJ2-7; 8 nucleotides match TRBD1. V was clipped by 6 bases and J by 6 bases; unmatched bases: 16. The CDR3 is 16 residues long. The CDR3 DNA sequence: TGTGCCAGCAGCCTTCGGACAGGGAATGTTTTGGGCGAGCAGTACTTC. It specifies CASSLRTGNVLGEQYF.

This clonotype was recorded a few times. This CDR3 reads CASSFGDRSKETQYF. In DNA form, the CDR3 reads TGTGCCAGCAGCTTTGGAGACAGGTCAAAAGAGACCCAGTACTTC. The J gene is TRBJ2-5, the V gene TRBV5-6, with a weak D call TRBD1 (6 bases). Germline CDR1 SGHDT, CDR2 YYEEEE. V lost 2 bases and J lost 3, with 14 bases in between. The CDR3 length is 15 residues.

The gene calls are TRBV6-6 and TRBJ2-5; D tentatively fits TRBD1 or TRBD2 (5 bases each). Deletions cut 2 bases from V and 5 bases from J, with 15 bases between. The CDR3 has 15 amino acids. The germline CDR1 and CDR2 sequences are MNHNY and SVGAGI (reference sequence). As DNA, the CDR3 is TGTGCCAGCAGTTACGTCCTTGCCGAGGGGGAGACCCAGTACTTC. Protein sequence: CASSYVLAEGETQYF.

Many counts were recorded for this clonotype. V gene TRBV20-1 combines with J gene TRBJ2-7; TRBD2 matches at 7 bases. The CDR3 spans 14 residues. Looked up from germline, CDR1 is DFQATT and CDR2 is SNEGSKA (reference sequence). J lost 6 bases, V lost 6 bases, and 14 bases had no gene match. The CDR3 DNA reads as TGCAGTGCCAGCGGGGATAGCGGTGCCCTCGAGCAGTACTTC. This codes for CSASGDSGALEQYF.

This clonotype was counted between two and nine times. The V and J genes are TRBV24-1 and TRBJ2-5; D possibly corresponds to TRBD2 (6 bases). Germline-derived CDR1 and CDR2 are KGHDR and SFDVKD. Trimming removed 3 bases at V and 5 bases at J, with 6 bases between. This CDR3 has 12 amino acids. In nucleotides, the CDR3 is TGTGCCACCAGTGATGGGGGGGAGACCCAGTACTTC. It codes for CATSDGGETQYF.

Note on this clonotype: The junction departs from germline at one end; a sequencing error may be responsible. This chain joins TRBV7-7 and TRBJ2-7; 9 nucleotides match TRBD2. Germline CDR1 and CDR2: SSHAT and FNYEAQ (reference sequence). There are 16 residues in the CDR3. The CDR3: CASSLAAGGPMGEQYF. The DNA for the CDR3 is TGTGCTAGCAGCCTCGCAGCGGGGGGACCCATGGGCGAGCAGTACTTC.

This chain connects TRBV27 to TRBJ2-1; TRBD2 matches 9 bases. From germline, CDR1 is MNHEY and CDR2 SMNVEV (reference sequence). The CDR3 sequence is 15 residues long. Trimming removed 5 bases from V and 0 bases from J; junction bases left unmatched: 2. CDR3 nucleotide sequence: TGTGCCAGCAGTATTAGCGGGGGCTCCTACAATGAGCAGTTCTTC. This translates into CASSISGGSYNEQFF.

This clonotype was counted only a few times. J is TRBJ1-1 and V is TRBV6-4, with D possibly being TRBD1 (6 bases). CDR1 and CDR2 from the germline V gene are MRHNA and SNTAGT. The CDR3 spans 14 residues. V was trimmed by 4 bases and J by 5 bases, leaving 14 bases between them. The CDR3 DNA sequence: TGTGCCAGCAGTGCGAGGGGGGCAGGAACTGAAGCTTTCTTT. Its translation: CASSARGAGTEAFF.

This clonotype was counted at least ten times. V is TRBV6-5 and J is TRBJ2-7, with D perhaps matching TRBD2 (5 bases). Deletions cut 0 bases from V and 3 bases from J, with 12 bases between. This CDR3 region has 15 residues. In germline, CDR1 is MNHEY, CDR2 SVGAGI. CDR3 bases: TGTGCCAGCAGTTACTCGCCTAGCCTCTTCTACGAGCAGTACTTC. Protein: CASSYSPSLFYEQYF.

CDR3 DNA: TGTGCCAGCAGCGAGGGACCATCCCATTTGAACACTGAAGCTTTCTTT. Protein sequence: CASSEGPSHLNTEAFF. The chain joins TRBV11-2 to TRBJ1-1; D perhaps matches TRBD1 (5 bases). CDR3 length: 16 residues. The V end lost 5 bases, the J end lost 0 bases, and 16 bases lay between the germline ends. From germline, CDR1 is SGHAT and CDR2 FQNNGV.

This clonotype has just a few counts. The V call is TRBV7-8, the J call TRBJ2-3; D is unresolved. Germline V gene data show CDR1 as SGHVS and CDR2 as FQNEAQ. With 6 bases removed from V and 1 base from J, the gap between germline ends came to 26 bases. The CDR3 contains 19 residues. CDR3 nucleotide sequence: TGTGCCAGCAGTCCCGACGCCCTAAATCTTCCGTCGGGCACAGATACGCAGTATTTT. Its protein product is CASSPDALNLPSGTDTQYF. The complete variable domain, with remaining parts taken from reference TRBV7-8 and TRBJ2-3, reads GAGVSQSPRYKVAKRGQDVALRCDPISGHVSLFWYQQALGQGPEFLTYFQNEAQLDKSGLPSDRFFAERPEGSVSTLKIQRTQQEDSAVYLCASSPDALNLPSGTDTQYFGPGTRLTVL.

This rearrangement joins TRBV7-8 to TRBJ1-6; D remains unclear. Germline CDR1 is SGHVS and CDR2 is FQNEAQ. V was shortened by 2 bases and J by 10 bases, with 9 bases between the two germline ends. This CDR3 region has 13 residues. CDR3 DNA: TGTGCCAGCAGCTTAAGGACGCTGTCACCCCTCCACTTT. Translated: CASSLRTLSPLHF.

The chain employs TRBV7-9 and TRBJ2-1; D may be TRBD1 (6 bases). Deletions cut 4 bases from V and 9 bases from J, with 16 bases between. The CDR3 loop spans 14 amino acids. Per germline, CDR1 SEHNR and CDR2 FQNEAQ (reference sequence). The DNA for the CDR3 is TGTGCCAGCAGCTCCCGACTGGACAGCGGTGAGCAGTTCTTC. It specifies CASSSRLDSGEQFF.